Listed here are 27 T cell receptor beta chains from one sample, sequenced in a study of regulatory T cells in long-lasting Graves disease. Time point defined: newly diagnosed GD, antithyroid drugs for less than 3 months. TCR sequences were obtained from RNA taken from PBMCs. The TCR beta library used iRepertoire HTBI primers with Arm-PCR amplification of CDR3. TCRdb analysed the multiplex PCR reads with MiXCR anew, one entry per CDR3 protein. The sample lists about 540,000 distinct CDR3 sequences; roughly 12% were seen once. In addition, the sample was reused for a study of T cells in Graves' hyperthyroidism and ophthalmopathy.

Sequencing used peripheral blood mononuclear cells (PBMCs), obtained at new diagnosis, from a patient treated with antithyroid drugs. The receptors were gathered from a man aged 25-45 years with Graves disease.

A word on this clonotype: A much larger clone differs from this one at a single base, so this may be a read error. V and J are TRBV15 and TRBJ2-2; D is possibly TRBD2 (5 bases). Per germline, CDR1 LNHNV and CDR2 YYDKDF (reference sequence). The CDR3 has 13 amino acids. The CDR3 here is CVTSRGKFGELFF. CDR3 in DNA: TGTGTCACCAGCAGAGGGAAGTTCGGGGAGCTGTTTTTT.

This clonotype occurred many times. The chain couples TRBV14 to TRBJ2-3; 10 nucleotides match TRBD2. Germline CDR1 and CDR2: SGHDN and FVKESK. The CDR3 loop spans 16 amino acids. V lost 0 bases to trimming and J lost 6 bases; unmatched junction nucleotides: 6. The CDR3 bases are TGTGCCAGCAGCCAAGAGGCTAGCGGGAGTGGGGATACGCAGTATTTT. This translates into CASSQEASGSGDTQYF.

For this clonotype: With a much larger clone just one base away, this may be a read error. V gene TRBV7-3 combines with J gene TRBJ2-1; 8 bases line up with TRBD2. This CDR3 is built from 15 residues. Germline assignment: CDR1 SGHTA and CDR2 FQGTGA. The CDR3 region is CASSLFGTSDNEQSF. The CDR3 region has the DNA TGTGCCAGCAGCTTATTTGGGACTAGTGACAATGAGCAGTCCTTC.

The V call is TRBV5-1, the J call TRBJ2-7, with a weak D call TRBD1 (6 bases). CDR3 length: 16 residues. Trimming stripped 0 bases from V and 0 bases from J, with 13 bases between. The germline V gene encodes CDR1 SGHRS and CDR2 YFSETQ. The CDR3 nucleotides read TGCGCCAGCAGCTTGGTCTCTTGGGACACCTCCTACGAGCAGTACTTC. Translated: CASSLVSWDTSYEQYF.

This clonotype was seen ten or more times. The rearrangement links TRBV5-1 to TRBJ1-1; 7 positions match TRBD1. CDR1 SGHRS and CDR2 YFSETQ come from the germline V gene. The CDR3 runs to 14 residues. V dropped 0 bases and J dropped 7; count of bases not matched to a gene: 6. CDR3 sequence (DNA): TGCGCCAGCAGCTTGGGACAGGGTGTTGGTGAAGCTTTCTTT. It codes for CASSLGQGVGEAFF.

This clonotype has ten or more counts. This chain connects TRBV27 to TRBJ1-1, with a tentative D call TRBD1 (5 bases). V was shortened by 7 bases and J by 1 base, with 16 bases between the two germline ends. Per germline, CDR1 MNHEY and CDR2 SMNVEV (reference sequence). CDR3 size: 15 residues. The CDR3 loop reads CASTGRGKGNTEAFF. As DNA, the CDR3 is TGTGCCAGCACCGGGAGGGGAAAGGGGAACACTGAAGCTTTCTTT.

This clonotype has at least ten counts. This rearrangement joins TRBV14 to TRBJ2-5, with D unclear. Germline V CDR1 and CDR2: SGHDN, FVKESK. Trimming pared 3 bases from V and 4 bases from J, leaving 15 bases between. The CDR3 extends over 15 amino acids. The CDR3 protein is CASSHIGRYVETQYF. In nucleotides, the CDR3 is TGTGCCAGCAGCCATATCGGCCGTTATGTAGAGACCCAGTACTTC.

This clonotype appeared a single time. A much more abundant neighbour one base away suggests this may be a read error. The chain links TRBV5-1 to TRBJ2-3; the match to TRBD2 covers 8 bases. The J call may not be correct, given that the DNA end is closer to TRBJ2-1. Germline CDR1 is SGHRS and CDR2 is YFSETQ. This CDR3 comprises 18 residues. The CDR3: CASSWGAVGLVGDNEQFF. The CDR3 bases are TGCGCCAGCAGCTGGGGGGCAGTGGGACTAGTGGGAGATAATGAGCAGTTCTTC.

This clonotype came up a few times. The chain recombines TRBV20-1 with TRBJ2-7; possibly TRBD2 for D (5 bases). The CDR3 has 13 amino acids. CDR1 DFQATT and CDR2 SNEGSKA come from the germline V gene (reference sequence). Trimming left V 3 bases short and J 3 bases short, with 12 bases between. The CDR3 sequence is CSAREGLLYEQYF. CDR3 bases: TGCAGTGCTAGGGAAGGACTTCTCTACGAGCAGTACTTC.

The J gene is TRBJ2-3, the V gene TRBV5-1; 10 bases align to TRBD2. The CDR3 has 20 amino acids. V shed 1 base, J shed 3 bases, and the junction held 17 bases outside the gene matches. Looked up from germline, CDR1 is SGHRS and CDR2 is YFSETQ. CDR3 region: CASSLLWASGRVGGTDTQYF. The CDR3 DNA reads as TGCGCCAGCAGCTTGCTCTGGGCTAGCGGGAGAGTGGGAGGAACAGATACGCAGTATTTT. Full variable domain (missing parts from reference TRBV5-1 and TRBJ2-3): KAGVTQTPRYLIKTRGQQVTLSCSPISGHRSVSWYQQTPGQGLQFLFEYFSETQRNKGNFPGRFSGRQFSNSRSEMNVSTLELGDSALYLCASSLLWASGRVGGTDTQYFGPGTRLTVL.

This clonotype was recorded at least ten times. This rearrangement joins TRBV28 to TRBJ2-1, with 8 bases identical to TRBD1. CDR1 is MDHEN and CDR2 is SYDVKM in the germline V gene. The CDR3 is 13 amino acids. The V and J ends lost 7 bases and 8 bases, in that order; junction bases with no gene match: 7. The DNA of the CDR3 is TGTGCCAGCACGCCAGGGGGCCGGGATGAGCAGTTCTTC. Protein sequence: CASTPGGRDEQFF.

This clonotype has only a few counts. CDR3 sequence (DNA): TGCAGTGCTAGAACTAGCGTTTACAATGAGCAGTTCTTC. This encodes CSARTSVYNEQFF. J is TRBJ2-1 and V is TRBV20-1, with 7 bases aligning to TRBD2. Unmatched junction bases numbered 2, after V lost 2 bases and J lost 4 bases. The CDR3 consists of 13 residues. Germline V gene data show CDR1 as DFQATT and CDR2 as SNEGSKA (reference sequence).

This clonotype showed up many times. The gene calls are TRBV6-1 and TRBJ2-7, with D hard to call. Germline CDR1 and CDR2: MNHNS and SASEGT. V was shortened by 6 bases and J by 7 bases, with 22 bases between the two germline ends. The CDR3 runs 15 residues. For the CDR3, the DNA is TGTGCCAGCAGACCTACCGGACCCGAAGGCCGAGAGCAGTACTTC. Residues: CASRPTGPEGREQYF.

This clonotype was counted at least ten times. The J gene is TRBJ1-5, the V gene TRBV10-3; D not certain. The CDR3 covers 12 residues. CDR1 is ENHRY, CDR2 SYGVKD, per germline. Trimming cost V 6 bases and J 3 bases, with 6 bases left between them. The CDR3, as DNA: TGTGCCATCAGAGGTAACAATCAGCCCCAGCATTTT. Encoded protein: CAIRGNNQPQHF.

This clonotype was counted a few times. The chain carries TRBV6-1 and TRBJ1-2; D gene ambiguous. Germline V gene lookup returns CDR1 MNHNS and CDR2 SASEGT. V was shortened by 0 bases and J by 8 bases, with 7 bases between the two germline ends. The CDR3 totals 12 residues. The CDR3 nucleotides are TGTGCCAGCAGTGAAGCCGTAGAAGGCTACACCTTC. It encodes CASSEAVEGYTF.

This clonotype was seen more than once but under ten times. The chain couples TRBV5-6 to TRBJ2-7, with 7 bases fitting TRBD1. Germline-derived CDR1 and CDR2 are SGHDT and YYEEEE. The CDR3 totals 15 residues. With V trimmed by 3 bases and J by 3 bases, 9 bases remained unmatched. The DNA for the CDR3 is TGTGCCAGCAGCTCCCCGACAGGGTTCGTCTACGAGCAGTACTTC. Translated, it gives CASSSPTGFVYEQYF.

This clonotype was counted many times. The V call is TRBV6-5, the J call TRBJ1-6; no firm D call. The CDR3 is 16 residues long. V lost 0 bases and J lost 9, with 15 bases in between. In germline, CDR1 is MNHEY, CDR2 SVGAGI. CDR3 loop: CASSYSSAYFSSPLHF. CDR3 nucleotides: TGTGCCAGCAGTTACTCGTCCGCTTACTTTTCTTCACCCCTCCACTTT.

This clonotype was found many times. The J gene is TRBJ2-2, the V gene TRBV12-3 or TRBV12-4; 7 bases agree with TRBD1. Losses at the gene ends were 5 bases for V and 5 bases for J; bases not matched to a gene: 11. The CDR3 is 16 amino acids. CDR3 protein: CASSPTDRTGTGELFF. The CDR3 DNA is TGTGCCAGCAGTCCCACGGACAGGACGGGAACCGGGGAGCTGTTTTTT.

This clonotype was seen at least ten times. This chain joins TRBV27 and TRBJ2-5; maybe TRBD2 (6 bases). V dropped 7 bases and J dropped 4 bases, with 16 bases sitting between them. Germline-derived CDR1 and CDR2 are MNHEY and SMNVEV (reference sequence). The CDR3 totals 14 residues. CDR3 DNA sequence: TGTGCCAGCAATCCGCGACGGGGAGGAGAGACCCAGTACTTC. Amino acid sequence: CASNPRRGGETQYF.

This clonotype showed up many times. The V call is TRBV6-4, the J call TRBJ1-1; tentatively, D is TRBD1 (5 bases). Germline loops: CDR1 MRHNA, CDR2 SNTAGT. This CDR3 is 13 amino acids long. The ends were cut back, 4 bases at V and 11 bases at J, with 17 bases in the middle. The CDR3 DNA sequence: TGTGCCAGCAGTGGCGGGACCGCCCTTGGGGCTTTCTTT. Translating it yields CASSGGTALGAFF.

There are a few counts of this clonotype. V is TRBV6-1 and J is TRBJ2-2; D gene ambiguous. The CDR3 is 13 amino acids. Germline loops: CDR1 MNHNS, CDR2 SASEGT. The germline V and J ends were trimmed by 1 base and 6 bases, with 6 bases remaining between them. The CDR3, as DNA: TGTGCCAGCAGTGAAGACACTCCCGGGGAGCTGTTTTTT. Its protein product is CASSEDTPGELFF.

This clonotype was counted many times. The CDR3 is CAWTPPTGTIHTEAFF. DNA for the CDR3: TGTGCCTGGACTCCCCCGACAGGGACCATTCACACTGAAGCTTTCTTT. The rearrangement links TRBV30 to TRBJ1-1; 7 nucleotides agree with TRBD1. Trimming took 4 bases from V and 3 from J; bases not matched to a gene: 14. This CDR3 contains 16 residues. The germline gives CDR1 GTSNPN, CDR2 SVGIG (reference sequence).

This clonotype was detected only a few times. The V gene is TRBV4-1, the J gene TRBJ2-3, with 13 bases lining up with TRBD2. Germline CDR1 and CDR2: MGHRA and YSYEKL. Trimming cost V 0 bases and J 3 bases; bases outside gene matches: 3. This CDR3 contains 17 residues. Written as DNA, the CDR3 is TGCGCCAGCAGCCAAGATATGACTAGCGGGAGGACAGATACGCAGTATTTT. Its protein product is CASSQDMTSGRTDTQYF.

As to this clonotype: A much larger clone is a single base away; this may be a read error. The genes are TRBV5-1 and TRBJ2-2; 7 bases line up with TRBD1. The CDR3 consists of 13 residues. From germline, CDR1 is SGHRS and CDR2 YFSETQ. Germline trimming cut 7 bases from V and 4 bases from J; bases unmatched to any gene: 4. CDR3 nucleotides: TGCGCCAGCGCGGCAGGGGGCACCGGGGAGCTGTTTTTT. It specifies CASAAGGTGELFF.

This clonotype was seen repeatedly, ten times or more. The V call is TRBV29-1, the J call TRBJ2-7; D possibly matches TRBD1 or TRBD2 (5 bases each). Trimming cost V 7 bases and J 6 bases, with 22 bases left between them. Per germline, CDR1 SQVTM and CDR2 ANQGSEA. CDR3 length equals 14 residues. The CDR3 DNA is TGCAGCGCCGGATTTCGGGGCCTAAAGCGCGAGCAGTACTTC. Translated: CSAGFRGLKREQYF.

This clonotype was recorded a few times. J is TRBJ2-1 and V is TRBV24-1; 11 bases match TRBD2. The tail of the sequence fits TRBJ2-5 better, so the J call may be wrong. Germline V gene lookup returns CDR1 KGHDR and CDR2 SFDVKD. The CDR3 covers 17 residues. The CDR3: CATSDAALAGGGETQYF. The DNA for the CDR3 is TGTGCCACCAGTGATGCGGCTCTAGCGGGAGGAGGCGAGACCCAGTACTTC.

Ten or more counts support this clonotype. This sequence joins TRBV7-3 and TRBJ2-2; maybe TRBD2 (6 bases). V lost 2 bases and J lost 5, with 12 bases in between. Germline V gene sequence: CDR1 SGHTA, CDR2 FQGTGA. The CDR3 has 15 amino acids. The CDR3 DNA follows: TGTGCCAGCAGCTTATTGGGGGGAAATACCGGGGAGCTGTTTTTT. This sequence encodes CASSLLGGNTGELFF.